A single sample is the source of the 20 T cell receptor beta chains below, sequenced in a study of blood T cells in healthy people across ages. For the second PCR, which ran for roughly 7 to 11 cycles, a sample-barcoded 5' primer and a J-beta primer mix were used. Each CDR3 protein gets one entry after TCRdb re-called the 5' RACE reads with MiXCR. Of about 640,000 distinct CDR3 sequences in the sample, about 30% are singletons; the top ten hold about a sixth. Sequencing used blood. These TCRs come from a woman older than 75 in good health.

This clonotype was found a few times. The chain links TRBV2 to TRBJ2-2; tentatively, D is TRBD2 (6 bases). Germline V gene lookup returns CDR1 SNHLY and CDR2 FYNNEI. The CDR3 extends over 15 amino acids. The V end was cut by 1 base, the J end by 2 bases, with 8 bases between. The CDR3 bases are TGTGCCAGCAGTGAAGTGGGGGGAAACACCGGGGAGCTGTTTTTT. Its protein product is CASSEVGGNTGELFF.

This clonotype was picked up many times. This chain links TRBV20-1 with TRBJ2-7; 8 nucleotides line up with TRBD2. Trimming cost V 0 bases and J 0 bases; bases outside gene matches: 4. The V gene's germline CDR1 is DFQATT and CDR2 SNEGSKA (reference sequence). The CDR3 contains 15 residues. The CDR3 DNA reads as TGCAGTGCTAGAGATGGGCGGGGGGCCTCCTACGAGCAGTACTTC. The encoded protein is CSARDGRGASYEQYF.

In its sample, this clonotype was seen many times. V gene TRBV4-1 combines with J gene TRBJ1-6; D gene ambiguous. The CDR3 runs to 15 residues. Germline V lookup: CDR1 MGHRA, CDR2 YSYEKL. V shed 0 bases and J shed 6 bases, with 9 bases lying between them. The CDR3: CASSQELSANSPLHF. CDR3 in DNA: TGCGCCAGCAGCCAAGAACTCAGTGCTAATTCACCCCTCCACTTT.

V is TRBV30 and J is TRBJ2-1; 14 positions match TRBD2. CDR3 size: 17 residues. Germline V gives CDR1 GTSNPN, CDR2 SVGIG (reference sequence). The V gene end was trimmed by 6 bases and the J gene end by 2 bases; junction bases not matched to a gene: 9. Written as DNA, the CDR3 is TGTGCCTGTACGGGACTAGCGGGGGCGCAGCCCTACAATGAGCAGTTCTTC. This translates into CACTGLAGAQPYNEQFF.

Only a few counts were recorded for this clonotype. This chain uses TRBV5-1 with TRBJ1-5; no reliable D call. CDR3 length equals 14 residues. V was clipped by 0 bases and J by 6 bases, with 10 bases between them. Germline CDR1 reads SGHRS; CDR2 reads YFSETQ. The chain's CDR3 is CASSLVGLGQPQHF. CDR3 nucleotide sequence: TGCGCCAGCAGCTTGGTAGGGTTAGGTCAGCCCCAGCATTTT.

This chain uses TRBV20-1 with TRBJ2-5; the match to TRBD1 covers 10 bases. V gave up 3 bases and J gave up 3 bases; unmatched junction bases: 7. The CDR3 has 15 residues. Germline CDR1 DFQATT, CDR2 SNEGSKA (reference sequence). This CDR3 reads CSASVPGTGEETQYF. In DNA, the CDR3 is TGCAGTGCTAGCGTCCCTGGGACAGGGGAAGAGACCCAGTACTTC.

This clonotype was counted at least ten times. The genes are TRBV12-3 or TRBV12-4 and TRBJ1-4, with TRBD1 matching over 7 bases. CDR3 size: 15 residues. J lost 2 bases, V lost 6 bases, and 6 bases had no gene match. The chain's CDR3 is CASRFTGATNEKLFF. The DNA of the CDR3 is TGTGCCAGCAGGTTCACAGGGGCCACTAATGAAAAACTGTTTTTT.

The chain carries TRBV6-6 and TRBJ2-7; tentatively, D is TRBD1 (5 bases). The CDR3 contains 16 residues. Trimming stripped 3 bases from V and 7 bases from J, with 22 bases between. The germline V gene has CDR1 MNHNY and CDR2 SVGAGI (reference sequence). CDR3 in amino acids: CASSYSTGVVYNEQYF. CDR3 in DNA: TGTGCCAGCAGTTATTCAACAGGAGTCGTCTACAATGAGCAGTACTTC.

This sequence joins TRBV6-5 and TRBJ1-4, with 8 bases lining up with TRBD1. The germline gives CDR1 MNHEY, CDR2 SVGAGI. The length of the CDR3 is 15 residues. Trimming at V came to 5 bases and at J to 7 bases, leaving 9 bases not matched to a gene. The CDR3 sequence is CASSLDRGGTEKLFF. CDR3 nucleotides: TGTGCCAGCAGTCTCGACAGGGGAGGTACTGAAAAACTGTTTTTT.

This clonotype was seen ten or more times. This chain's CDR3 is CASSLSRSSYEQYF. In nucleotides, the CDR3 is TGTGCCAGCAGCCTCAGCAGGAGCTCCTACGAGCAGTACTTC. The chain carries TRBV7-2 and TRBJ2-7; D is unresolved. Trimming took 5 bases from V and 0 from J, leaving 11 bases between them. Germline assignment: CDR1 SGHTA and CDR2 FQGNSA. The CDR3 covers 14 residues.

This clonotype was observed at least ten times. The rearrangement links TRBV6-1 to TRBJ2-7; D uncertain. V was shortened by 2 bases and J by 4 bases, with 15 bases between the two germline ends. The CDR3 has 15 amino acids. The germline V gene has CDR1 MNHNS and CDR2 SASEGT. CDR3: CASSERIFSPYEQYF. The CDR3 DNA sequence: TGTGCCAGCAGTGAACGTATCTTCTCACCTTACGAGCAGTACTTC.

For this clonotype: A read error may be the cause here, since a much bigger clone is one base away. This chain links TRBV5-1 with TRBJ2-1, with D possibly matching TRBD2 (5 bases). The J call may be wrong; the DNA end is better matched by TRBJ2-7. The germline V gene has CDR1 SGHRS and CDR2 YFSETQ. The CDR3 extends over 13 amino acids. CDR3 sequence (DNA): TGCGCCAACAGCTTCTTGGGAGAAGGGGAGCAGTACTTC. It specifies CANSFLGEGEQYF.

The chain couples TRBV12-5 to TRBJ1-1; 7 nucleotides match TRBD1. V shed 4 bases, J shed 0 bases, and the junction held 5 bases outside the gene matches. CDR1 and CDR2 (germline): LGHNT, FRNRAP. This CDR3 has 15 residues. The CDR3 sequence: CASGSGGLVNTEAFF. The DNA of the CDR3 is TGTGCTAGTGGTTCAGGGGGGTTGGTGAACACTGAAGCTTTCTTT.

This clonotype was found a few times. J is TRBJ1-1 and V is TRBV7-6; weak D call: TRBD1 (5 bases). Germline V gene sequence: CDR1 SGHVS, CDR2 FNYEAQ. This CDR3 comprises 14 residues. Trimming shortened V by 5 bases and J by 7 bases, and 17 bases separated the two germline ends. CDR3 in DNA: TGTGCCAGCAGCCAAAGCAGGGCGGGGGGTGAAGCTTTCTTT. Encoded protein: CASSQSRAGGEAFF.

This clonotype was seen more than once but under ten times. Being one base from a much bigger clone, this may be a read error. The gene calls are TRBV7-3 and TRBJ2-4; 8 bases fit TRBD1. The junction had 5 bases not matched to a gene; V was cut back by 3 bases and J by 13 bases. The CDR3 covers 12 residues. CDR1 and CDR2 from the germline V gene are SGHTA and FQGTGA. The CDR3 bases are TGTGCCAGCAGCTTCTCGACAGGGGAGCAGTACTTC. This gives the protein CASSFSTGEQYF.

This clonotype was seen at least ten times. The chain is built from TRBV7-2 and TRBJ1-2, with D maybe TRBD1 (5 bases). Germline V gives CDR1 SGHTA, CDR2 FQGNSA. V dropped 7 bases and J dropped 4 bases, with 19 bases sitting between them. CDR3 length: 15 amino acids. This CDR3 reads CASTPQMGGAYGYTF. The CDR3 coding sequence is TGTGCCAGCACCCCCCAGATGGGAGGGGCCTATGGCTACACCTTC.

As for this clonotype: A read error may be the cause here, since a much bigger clone is one base away. The chain carries TRBV5-1 and TRBJ2-1; either TRBD1 or TRBD2 may supply D (5 bases each). Germline V gene lookup returns CDR1 SGHRS and CDR2 YFSETQ. The CDR3 runs 15 residues. The CDR3 sequence: CVSSLAGTSEDEQFF. The CDR3 DNA sequence: TGCGTCAGCAGCTTGGCCGGGACCTCGGAAGATGAGCAGTTCTTC.

This clonotype was seen repeatedly, ten times or more. V and J are TRBV2 and TRBJ2-5; the match to TRBD1 covers 10 bases. The CDR3 contains 17 residues. Germline values: CDR1 SNHLY, CDR2 FYNNEI. The J segment lost 2 bases and the V segment lost 6 bases, leaving 12 bases of the junction unmatched. The CDR3 DNA is TGTGCCAGCAGCACATCACCGGGACAGGGGAGGCAAGAGACCCAGTACTTC. Translation gives CASSTSPGQGRQETQYF.

This clonotype occurred a few times. A clone one base away is much larger, so this may be a read error. The CDR3 region has the DNA TGTGCCAGCAGTATCTCCCGGACAGGGGACTACAATGAGCAGTACTTC. As protein: CASSISRTGDYNEQYF. This chain links TRBV12-3 or TRBV12-4 with TRBJ2-1, with TRBD1 identical over 9 bases. Judging by the DNA end, TRBJ2-7 fits better; the J call may be wrong. This CDR3 contains 16 residues.

With regard to this clonotype: A single base separates this from a much larger clone, so it may be a read error. The chain combines TRBV6-1 with TRBJ2-4; 11 bases are shared with TRBD1. Near its end, the DNA agrees better with TRBJ2-7, so the J call may be wrong. The CDR3 sequence is 16 residues long. Germline lookup yields CDR1 MNHNS and CDR2 SASEGT. CDR3: CASSTGPGQGGHEQYF. Here the CDR3 DNA reads TGTGCCAGCAGTACTGGACCGGGACAGGGGGGCCACGAGCAGTACTTC.